This TCR beta chain came from a study of OX40 agonist ivuxolimab in advanced cancers. The repertoire was sequenced with immunoSEQ multiplex PCR; TCRdb's copy has only in-frame clones and lacks some. The sample holds approximately 49,000 clones; 81% are singletons and the top ten take over 5%. The V gene's germline CDR1 is MDHEN and CDR2 SYDVKM. V was clipped by 5 bases and J by 3 bases; unmatched bases: 10. The CDR3 sequence is 17 residues long. This receptor was taken from an adult with an advanced solid tumor such as melanoma, head and neck, liver or kidney cancer. The material was CD4+ or CD8+ T cells sorted from blood, obtained in a trial of the OX40 agonist ivuxolimab. The chain is built from TRBV28 and TRBJ2-1; the match to TRBD1 covers 10 bases. In DNA form, the CDR3 reads TGTGCCAGCAGTCGCTCGCCCCGGGACAGGGGCTACAATGAGCAGTTCTTC. The encoded protein is CASSRSPRDRGYNEQFF.